The 23 T cell receptor beta chains in this list originate from one sample, sequenced in a study of beta chain features in type 1 diabetes. Their recognized antigens are unknown. Sequencing targeted expressed TCRB transcripts, as all isolated RNA had been reverse transcribed. Only in-frame clones appear in the TCRdb table, and some are missing; sequencing was by immunoSEQ multiplex PCR. The table has 150,000 to 200,000 clones, 7.8% seen once; the top ten hold approximately 1%. Overall study findings and caveats: Moderate yet significant TCRB CDR3 shortening was seen in Type 1 diabetes patients in all four CD4+ subsets.

The material sequenced was central memory CD4+ T cells from blood. The receptors come from a woman between 40 and 50 years old with type 1 diabetes.

For this clone: The same CDR3 is also encoded by other DNA sequences in this sample. V and J are TRBV28 and TRBJ1-1, with TRBD1 matching over 10 bases. V lost 5 bases and J lost 5; bases outside the gene matches: 5. Germline V gene lookup returns CDR1 MDHEN and CDR2 SYDVKM. This CDR3 spans 14 amino acids. CDR3 in amino acids: CASSPPDRGTEAFF. The CDR3 region has the DNA TGTGCCAGCAGTCCACCGGACAGGGGGACTGAAGCTTTCTTT.

This clone turned up a few times. The rearrangement links TRBV27 to TRBJ1-5, with TRBD1 identical over 7 bases. CDR1 is MNHEY and CDR2 is SMNVEV in the germline V gene (reference sequence). Trimming cost V 5 bases and J 7 bases; bases outside gene matches: 11. This CDR3 has 15 amino acids. CDR3 DNA: TGTGCCAGCAGTACACAGGGGCGTTCAGAACAGCCCCAGCATTTT. Translation: CASSTQGRSEQPQHF.

This rearrangement joins TRBV15 to TRBJ1-4; D perhaps matches TRBD1 (5 bases). In germline, CDR1 is LNHNV, CDR2 YYDKDF (reference sequence). V lost 0 bases to trimming and J lost 12 bases, with 8 bases between them. This CDR3 region has 12 residues. CDR3 nucleotide sequence: TGTGCCACCAGCAGAGACCGGGGGGAACTGTTTTTT. As protein: CATSRDRGELFF. The variable domain in full, completed from reference TRBV15 and TRBJ1-4, reads DAMVIQNPRYQVTQFGKPVTLSCSQTLNHNVMYWYQQKSSQAPKLLFHYYDKDFNNEADTPDNFQSRRPNTSFCFLDIRSPGLGDTAMYLCATSRDRGELFFGSGTQLSVL.

The chain couples TRBV5-8 to TRBJ2-2; 7 bases fit TRBD2. J was trimmed by 4 bases and V by 6 bases; bases with no gene match: 9. The CDR3 has 15 amino acids. The V gene's germline CDR1 is SGHTS and CDR2 YDEGEE. The DNA for the CDR3 is TGTGCCAGCATGTTGGGGGGGATCCTCACCGGGGAGCTGTTTTTT. Amino acid sequence: CASMLGGILTGELFF. Complete variable domain (other parts from reference TRBV5-8 and TRBJ2-2): EAGVTQSPTHLIKTRGQQATLRCSPISGHTSVYWYQQALGLGLQFLLWYDEGEERNRGNFPPRFSGRQFPNYSSELNVNALELEDSALYLCASMLGGILTGELFFGEGSRLTVL.

J is TRBJ2-2 and V is TRBV18; 9 bases agree with TRBD1. The J segment lost 6 bases and the V segment lost 6 bases, leaving 8 bases of the junction unmatched. Looked up from germline, CDR1 is KGHSH and CDR2 is LQKENI. This CDR3 is built from 15 residues. CDR3 nucleotide sequence: TGTGCCAGCTCGTGGGACAGGGCGGATTCCGGGGAGCTGTTTTTT. It yields the protein CASSWDRADSGELFF.

The V and J genes are TRBV19 and TRBJ1-1; D unresolved. Trimming removed 6 bases at V and 0 bases at J, with 5 bases between. The CDR3 contains 12 residues. From germline, CDR1 is LNHDA and CDR2 SQIVND (reference sequence). CDR3 in amino acids: CASRQLNTEAFF. The CDR3 coding sequence is TGTGCCAGTAGACAACTGAACACTGAAGCTTTCTTT.

This clone was seen only a few times. The gene calls are TRBV11-1 and TRBJ2-1, with TRBD2 matching over 9 bases. The V gene's germline CDR1 is SGHAT and CDR2 FQDESV (reference sequence). Unmatched junction bases numbered 7, after V lost 4 bases and J lost 6 bases. This CDR3 spans 15 amino acids. The CDR3 sequence is CASSSGLAVINEQFF. CDR3 DNA sequence: TGTGCCAGCAGCTCGGGACTAGCTGTGATCAATGAGCAGTTCTTC.

This clone was detected a few times. The chain uses TRBV28 and TRBJ2-7; 11 nucleotides match TRBD1. In germline, CDR1 is MDHEN, CDR2 SYDVKM. V lost 5 bases, J lost 4 bases, and 10 bases stayed unmatched. The length of the CDR3 is 16 residues. The CDR3 sequence: CASSPLRTGGRYEQYF. The CDR3 DNA reads TGTGCCAGCAGTCCCCTAAGGACAGGGGGCAGGTACGAGCAGTACTTC. Combining the CDR3 with reference TRBV28 and TRBJ2-7 gives the whole variable domain DVKVTQSSRYLVKRTGEKVFLECVQDMDHENMFWYRQDPGLGLRLIYFSYDVKMKEKGDIPEGYSVSREKKERFSLILESASTNQTSMYLCASSPLRTGGRYEQYFGPGTRLTVT.

This clone has only a few counts. The gene calls are TRBV29-1 and TRBJ2-7, with TRBD1 as a possible D gene (6 bases). The ends were cut back, 4 bases at V and 2 bases at J, with 15 bases in the middle. The CDR3 sequence is 14 residues long. CDR1 and CDR2 (germline): SQVTM, ANQGSEA. The DNA of the CDR3 is TGCAGCGTTGCTTTGGGGACACAGACCTACGAGCAGTACTTC. It codes for CSVALGTQTYEQYF.

This clone has only a few counts. V usage is TRBV7-2 and J usage is TRBJ2-7; D ambiguous. Trimming took 0 bases from V and 3 from J, leaving 3 bases between them. This CDR3 has 12 amino acids. CDR1 SGHTA and CDR2 FQGNSA come from the germline V gene. In nucleotides, the CDR3 is TGTGCCAGCAGCTTAGCTAACTACGAGCAGTACTTC. It yields the protein CASSLANYEQYF.

This clone occurred many times. The chain is built from TRBV5-1 and TRBJ2-7, with TRBD1 matching 9 bases. The germline V gene encodes CDR1 SGHRS and CDR2 YFSETQ. CDR3 length: 14 amino acids. V lost 4 bases and J lost 5; bases outside the gene matches: 7. CDR3 in amino acids: CASSPGQGRHEQYF. CDR3 nucleotides: TGCGCCAGCAGCCCCGGACAGGGGAGGCACGAGCAGTACTTC.

The V and J genes are TRBV30 and TRBJ1-2; 7 positions agree with TRBD1. V trimming: 4 bases; J trimming: 0 bases; junction bases outside the gene matches: 8. The CDR3 consists of 15 residues. CDR1 is GTSNPN and CDR2 is SVGIG in the germline V gene (reference sequence). As DNA, the CDR3 is TGTGCCTGGATTCCCAGGGGGTCAGCTAACTATGGCTACACCTTC. Its translation is CAWIPRGSANYGYTF.

V gene TRBV5-1 combines with J gene TRBJ2-5, with TRBD1 matching over 11 bases. The J call may not be correct, given that the DNA end is closer to TRBJ2-7. The V gene's germline CDR1 is SGHRS and CDR2 YFSETQ. The CDR3 is made up of 15 amino acids. The CDR3 nucleotides are TGCGCCAGCAGCTATGGACAGGGGGCGGACGACGAGCAGTACTTC. Protein sequence: CASSYGQGADDEQYF.

This clone was seen more than once but under ten times. The rearrangement links TRBV4-2 to TRBJ1-1; possibly TRBD1 for D (6 bases). Germline CDR1 LGHNA, CDR2 YNFKEQ. V was pared by 1 base and J by 1 base, with 13 bases between. The CDR3 contains 16 residues. The CDR3 reads CASSQAGAGRNTEAFF. CDR3 in DNA: TGTGCCAGCAGCCAAGCAGGGGCAGGGCGGAACACTGAAGCTTTCTTT.

The chain is built from TRBV14 and TRBJ2-5; a weak D match, TRBD1 (5 bases). The CDR3 has 16 amino acids. The germline V gene has CDR1 SGHDN and CDR2 FVKESK. V gave up 1 base and J gave up 5 bases, with 17 bases separating them. Here the CDR3 reads CASSQGSRAGRETQYF. The CDR3 DNA follows: TGTGCCAGCAGCCAAGGCAGTAGAGCAGGGCGGGAGACCCAGTACTTC. The full variable domain, completed using reference TRBV14 and TRBJ2-5, is EAGVTQFPSHSVIEKGQTVTLRCDPISGHDNLYWYRRVMGKEIKFLLHFVKESKQDESGMPNNRFLAERTGGTYSTLKVQPAELEDSGVYFCASSQGSRAGRETQYFGPGTRLLVL.

There are a few counts of this clone. The chain is built from TRBV9 and TRBJ1-2, with 9 bases identical to TRBD1. The CDR3 extends over 15 amino acids. J gave up 3 bases and V 3 bases, and 6 bases lay outside the gene matches. Germline V gene lookup returns CDR1 SGDLS and CDR2 YYNGEE. CDR3 amino acids: CASSADRGRDYGYTF. DNA of the CDR3: TGTGCCAGCAGCGCGGACAGGGGACGCGACTATGGCTACACCTTC. Drawing the rest from reference TRBV9 and TRBJ1-2, the complete variable domain is DSGVTQTPKHLITATGQRVTLRCSPRSGDLSVYWYQQSLDQGLQFLIQYYNGEERAKGNILERFSAQQFPDLHSELNLSSLELGDSALYFCASSADRGRDYGYTFGSGTRLTVV.

This clone came up a few times. V is TRBV6-5 and J is TRBJ1-6, with a weak D call TRBD1 (6 bases). Germline V gene lookup returns CDR1 MNHEY and CDR2 SVGAGI. Trimming pared 6 bases from V and 10 bases from J, leaving 16 bases between. This CDR3 has 14 residues. DNA for the CDR3: TGTGCCAGCAGCCGCGACAGGAGCGGCTCACCCCTCCACTTT. It codes for CASSRDRSGSPLHF.

V is TRBV4-1 and J is TRBJ1-5, with D uncertain. V gave up 1 base and J gave up 5 bases, with 12 bases separating them. CDR3 size: 15 residues. Germline CDR1 is MGHRA and CDR2 is YSYEKL. The DNA for the CDR3 is TGCGCCAGCAGCCAAGTCCGGGGAGAAGATCAGCCCCAGCATTTT. This gives the protein CASSQVRGEDQPQHF.

This clone was recorded a few times. CDR3 in amino acids: CASSHSGGRGDTQYF. DNA of the CDR3: TGCGCCAGCAGCCATAGCGGGGGCCGGGGAGATACGCAGTATTTT. The chain recombines TRBV5-1 with TRBJ2-3; TRBD2 matches at 9 bases. Per germline, CDR1 SGHRS and CDR2 YFSETQ. The CDR3 covers 15 residues. V shed 4 bases and J 5 bases; nucleotides not matched to a gene: 8.

This clone was counted ten times or more. V usage is TRBV6-6 and J usage is TRBJ2-6, with D maybe TRBD1 (6 bases). The V and J ends lost 10 bases and 3 bases respectively, with 10 bases between them. The CDR3 extends over 13 amino acids. The germline CDR1 and CDR2 sequences are MNHNY and SVGAGI (reference sequence). The CDR3 protein is CATLDSGANVLTF. Written as DNA, the CDR3 is TGTGCCACCCTGGACAGTGGGGCCAACGTCCTGACTTTC.

This clone has a handful of counts. Different DNA sequences within this sample yield the same CDR3. V and J are TRBV29-1 and TRBJ1-1; D possibly corresponds to TRBD1 (6 bases). CDR1 is SQVTM and CDR2 is ANQGSEA in the germline V gene. CDR3 length: 12 amino acids. V was clipped by 4 bases and J by 5 bases, with 11 bases between them. Here the CDR3 DNA reads TGCAGCGTTGCTAGGCAGGGGACTGAAGCTTTCTTT. Its protein is CSVARQGTEAFF.

This clone has a handful of counts. The CDR3 here is CASSPLAADPNEQFF. The CDR3 region has the DNA TGTGCCAGCAGTCCACTAGCGGCAGACCCCAATGAGCAGTTCTTC. V gene TRBV14 combines with J gene TRBJ2-1; 8 bases fit TRBD2. Trimming at V came to 6 bases and at J to 6 bases, leaving 10 bases not matched to a gene. The CDR3 length is 15 residues. Germline V gene data show CDR1 as SGHDN and CDR2 as FVKESK.

J is TRBJ2-2 and V is TRBV9; 10 positions agree with TRBD1. V was clipped by 4 bases and J by 6 bases; unmatched bases: 6. CDR1 SGDLS and CDR2 YYNGEE come from the germline V gene. The CDR3 loop spans 15 amino acids. CDR3 sequence: CASSRQGAQSGELFF. The CDR3 nucleotides are TGTGCCAGCAGCCGACAGGGGGCTCAGTCCGGGGAGCTGTTTTTT.